Below, 6 T cell receptor beta chains from the same sample are listed, as sequenced in a study of tumor-infiltrating lymphocytes in localized non-small cell lung cancer. The protocol was immunoSEQ multiplex PCR, while the TCRdb copy is restricted to in-frame clones and leaves out a portion. Of about 29,000 clones in the sample, 70% to 90% are singletons; the top ten hold roughly 1.9%. Sequences were obtained from lung tumor tissue. These receptors were collected from a human donor with non-small cell lung cancer.

J is TRBJ2-1 and V is TRBV9; D uncertain. Trimming removed 4 bases from V and 4 bases from J, with 12 bases in between. The CDR3 is made up of 14 amino acids. The germline V gene encodes CDR1 SGDLS and CDR2 YYNGEE. This CDR3 is CASSPRGVYNEQFF. Written as DNA, the CDR3 is TGTGCCAGCAGCCCGCGAGGTGTATACAATGAGCAGTTCTTC. Using reference TRBV9 and TRBJ2-1 for the parts outside the CDR3, the full variable domain is DSGVTQTPKHLITATGQRVTLRCSPRSGDLSVYWYQQSLDQGLQFLIQYYNGEERAKGNILERFSAQQFPDLHSELNLSSLELGDSALYFCASSPRGVYNEQFFGPGTRLTVL.

The rearrangement uses TRBV19 and TRBJ2-6; unclear D gene. CDR1 LNHDA and CDR2 SQIVND come from the germline V gene (reference sequence). The ends were cut back, 2 bases at V and 1 base at J, with 12 bases in the middle. The CDR3 covers 17 residues. CDR3 bases: TGTGCCAGTAGTATAATCGGTGGGATATCTGGGGCCAACGTCCTGACTTTC. Translation gives CASSIIGGISGANVLTF.

As to this clone: At one of its ends the junction is not consistent with the germline gene, which may arise from a read error. V is TRBV4-1 and J is TRBJ1-2; D unclear. From germline, CDR1 is MGHRA and CDR2 YSYEKL. This CDR3 has 16 amino acids. CDR3 amino acids: CASSQGSGEPNYGYTF. CDR3 DNA: TGCGCCAGCAGTCAAGGGTCAGGTGAGCCAAACTATGGCTACACCTTC.

The chain combines TRBV2 with TRBJ1-2, with a tentative D call TRBD1 (5 bases). The V and J ends lost 6 bases and 2 bases respectively, with 10 bases between them. The CDR3 runs 13 residues. CDR1 SNHLY and CDR2 FYNNEI come from the germline V gene. CDR3: CASRLRQNYGYTF. As DNA, the CDR3 is TGTGCCAGCAGGTTACGACAGAACTATGGCTACACCTTC.

The J gene is TRBJ2-7, the V gene TRBV5-6; D uncertain. The CDR3 has 13 amino acids. The germline CDR1 and CDR2 sequences are SGHDT and YYEEEE. Trimming pared 2 bases from V and 12 bases from J, leaving 18 bases between. CDR3 coding DNA: TGTGCCAGCAGCTTCCCTAGGACGGACCAGCCGTACTTC. Amino acid sequence: CASSFPRTDQPYF. The variable domain in full, with the rest retrieved from reference TRBV5-6 and TRBJ2-7, is DAGVTQSPTHLIKTRGQQVTLRCSPKSGHDTVSWYQQALGQGPQFIFQYYEEEERQRGNFPDRFSGHQFPNYSSELNVNALLLGDSALYLCASSFPRTDQPYFGPGTRLTVT.

This clone appeared once. V gene TRBV5-1 combines with J gene TRBJ2-3; 10 bases line up with TRBD1. The trim removed 0 bases at V and 1 base at J, leaving 2 bases unmatched. CDR1 and CDR2 from the germline V gene are SGHRS and YFSETQ. The CDR3 extends over 16 amino acids. The CDR3 sequence is CASSLGGQGGTDTQYF. The CDR3 DNA is TGCGCCAGCAGCTTGGGAGGACAGGGGGGCACAGATACGCAGTATTTT.